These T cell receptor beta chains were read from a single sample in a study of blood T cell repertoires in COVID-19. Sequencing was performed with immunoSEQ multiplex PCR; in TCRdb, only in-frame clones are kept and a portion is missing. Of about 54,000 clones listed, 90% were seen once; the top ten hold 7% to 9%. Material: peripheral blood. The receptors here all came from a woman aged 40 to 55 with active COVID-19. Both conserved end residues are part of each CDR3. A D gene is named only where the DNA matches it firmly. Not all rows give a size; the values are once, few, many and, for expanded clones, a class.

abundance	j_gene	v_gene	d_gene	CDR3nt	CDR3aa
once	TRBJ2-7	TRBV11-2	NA	TGTGCCAGCAGCTTAGGCATAGGGAACCCGGACAGCACCTACGAGCAGTACTTC	CASSLGIGNPDSTYEQYF
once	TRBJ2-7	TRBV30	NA	TGTGCCTGGAGTGTACTCGGGGTCCACGAGCAGTACTTC	CAWSVLGVHEQYF
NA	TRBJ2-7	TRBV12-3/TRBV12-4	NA	TGTGCCAGCAGTTTAACAAGCGCCGAGCAGTACTTC	CASSLTSAEQYF
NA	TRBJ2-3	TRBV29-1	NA	TGCAGCGGCGCGGGACTCCCTAGCACAGATACGCAGTATTTT	CSGAGLPSTDTQYF
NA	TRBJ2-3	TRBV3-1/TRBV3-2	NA	TGTGCCAGCAGCCAAGCCCGCGCGAACACAGATACGCAGTATTTT	CASSQARANTDTQYF
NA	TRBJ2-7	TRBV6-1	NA	TGTGCCAGCAGTGAACAGGGAGGATTTGAATACGAGCAGTACTTC	CASSEQGGFEYEQYF
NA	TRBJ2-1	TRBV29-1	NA	TGCAGCGTTGAAGGGAGGGGAGATGGGCAGTTCTTC	CSVEGRGDGQFF
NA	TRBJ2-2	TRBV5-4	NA	TGTGCCAGCAGCTACTATTCCACCGGGGAGCTGTTTTTT	CASSYYSTGELFF
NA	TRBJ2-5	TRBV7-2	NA	TGTGCCAGCAGCTTAGCAGTGGCTTGGGACTCACAAGAGACCCAGTACTTC	CASSLAVAWDSQETQYF
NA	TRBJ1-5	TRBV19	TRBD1	TGTGCCAGTTATTCCGGGACAGGGCAGCATTTT	CASYSGTGQHF
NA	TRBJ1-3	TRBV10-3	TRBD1	TGTGCCATCAGTGGGACAGGCTCTGGAAACACCATATATTTT	CAISGTGSGNTIYF
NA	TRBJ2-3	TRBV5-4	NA	TGTGCCAGCAGCTACACGGATACGCAGTATTTT	CASSYTDTQYF
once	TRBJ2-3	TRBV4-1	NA	TGCGCCAGCAGCCAAGGGATAACAGTAGGCACAGATACGCAGTATTTT	CASSQGITVGTDTQYF
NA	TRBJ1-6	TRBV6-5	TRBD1	TGTGCCAGCAGTTACTCGGGGGACAGGGTTTATTCACCCCTCCACTTT	CASSYSGDRVYSPLHF
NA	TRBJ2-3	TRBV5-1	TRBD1	TGCGCCAGCAGTCTGGGACAGGGAATGACAGATACGCAGTATTTT	CASSLGQGMTDTQYF
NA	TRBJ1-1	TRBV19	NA	TGTGCCAGTAGTATTTCTGGGGCGGACACTGAAGCTTTCTTT	CASSISGADTEAFF
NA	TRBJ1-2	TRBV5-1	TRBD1	TGCGCCAGCAGCTTGGTAGGCATCGCTGGACAGGGTGAAGGGTATGGCTACACCTTC	CASSLVGIAGQGEGYGYTF
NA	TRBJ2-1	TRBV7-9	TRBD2	TGTGCCAGCAGCTCAGTTAGCGGGGGGGCCTGGTACGATGAGCAGTTCTTC	CASSSVSGGAWYDEQFF
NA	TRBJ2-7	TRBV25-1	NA	TGTGCCAGCAGTGAAGGGGGACACTCCTACGAGCAGTACTTC	CASSEGGHSYEQYF
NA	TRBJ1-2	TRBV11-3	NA	TGTGCCAGCAGCTTAGATTTCCCGGTTCGCGGCTATGGCTACACCTTC	CASSLDFPVRGYGYTF
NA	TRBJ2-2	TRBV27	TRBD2	TGTGCCACCTCTCCTAGCGGGGTAAACACCGGGGAGCTGTTTTTT	CATSPSGVNTGELFF
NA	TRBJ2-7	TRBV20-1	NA	TGCAGTGCTGTTCGGTTTAAGCAGTACTTC	CSAVRFKQYF
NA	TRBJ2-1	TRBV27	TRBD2	TGTGCCAGCAGCTCCTTTCAGCGGGGGCCCGGTGGCGAGCAGTTCTTC	CASSSFQRGPGGEQFF
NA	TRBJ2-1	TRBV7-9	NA	TGTGCCAGCAGCTTAGCCAGAACAGGGAGTAATGAGCAGTTCTTC	CASSLARTGSNEQFF
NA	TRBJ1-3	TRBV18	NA	TGTGCCAGCTCACCAAGGAGTAGCTCTGGAAACACCATATATTTT	CASSPRSSSGNTIYF
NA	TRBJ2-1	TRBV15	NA	TGTGCCACCAGCAGAGATAATCTAGCCGTCAATGAGCAGTTCTTC	CATSRDNLAVNEQFF
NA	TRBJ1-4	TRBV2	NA	TGTGCCAGCAGTCGAATTGGGGGGGCGGAAAAACTGTTTTTT	CASSRIGGAEKLFF
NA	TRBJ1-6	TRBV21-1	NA	TGTGCCAGCAGCAAAGTAACGCCAGCCTATAATTCACCCCTCCACTTT	CASSKVTPAYNSPLHF
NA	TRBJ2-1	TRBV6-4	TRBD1	TGTGCCAGCAGTGTTCGGTCCAGGGGGTTCAACAATGAGCAGTTCTTC	CASSVRSRGFNNEQFF
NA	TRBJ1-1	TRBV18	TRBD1	TGTGCCAGCTCAGGGGTACAGGGGTTTTCCACTGAAGCTTTCTTT	CASSGVQGFSTEAFF
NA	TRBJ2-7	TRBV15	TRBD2	TGTGCCACGCGGCGGGGGGACAACGCCTACGAGCAGTACTTC	CATRRGDNAYEQYF
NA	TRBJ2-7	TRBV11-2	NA	TGTGCCAGCAGGGAGTCTCCGGGACTGCACTACGAGCAGTACTTC	CASRESPGLHYEQYF
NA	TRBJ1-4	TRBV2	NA	TGTGCCAGCAGCGCCCAGGGTAACGGAAATGAAAAACTGTTTTTT	CASSAQGNGNEKLFF
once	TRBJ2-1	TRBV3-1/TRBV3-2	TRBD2	TGTGCCAGCGCCAAGCGGGGCTCCTACAATGAGCAGTTCTTC	CASAKRGSYNEQFF
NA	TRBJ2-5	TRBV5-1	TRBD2	TGCGCCAGCAGCTTAGTAGCGGGAGAAGAGACCCAGTACTTC	CASSLVAGEETQYF
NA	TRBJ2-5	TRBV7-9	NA	TGTGCCAGCTCCTACCGCGGTGTCGGTCAAGAGACCCAGTACTTC	CASSYRGVGQETQYF
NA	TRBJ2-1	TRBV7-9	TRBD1	TGTGCCAGCAGCTTAGCGGGACAGAACGGTGAGCAGTTCTTC	CASSLAGQNGEQFF
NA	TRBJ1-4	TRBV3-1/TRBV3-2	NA	TGTGCCAGCAGCCAAGGGGCGGGAGCAGGGGAAAAACTGTTTTTT	CASSQGAGAGEKLFF